This is a list of T cell receptor beta chains from one sample in a study of cytomegalovirus exposure and HLA in healthy donors. Measured with immunoSEQ multiplex PCR; TCRdb has only the in-frame clones, and not every one. The profile shows fewer than 200,000 clones, 78% of them singletons. Sequences were obtained from PBMCs. The receptor source for this set is a female donor in good health and CMV-seronegative. Each CDR3 is given with its conserved first and last residue. A D gene is named only where the DNA matches it firmly. A clone size is listed for some rows: how often the clone was seen (once, few, many), or a class if it is expanded.

>TRBJ2-7|TRBD2|.|TRBV2
TGTGCCAGCAGTGAAGGCGGGGGGGCCTACGAGCAGTACTTC
CASSEGGGAYEQYF
>TRBJ1-1|TRBD1|.|TRBV6-4
TGTGCCAGCAGTGTACCCCCGGGACAGAACGCGAACACTGAAGCTTTCTTT
CASSVPPGQNANTEAFF
>TRBJ2-3|.|.|TRBV12-5
TGTGCTAGTGGTTCCCAGGGTCAGGCAGATACGCAGTATTTT
CASGSQGQADTQYF
>TRBJ2-7|TRBD1|once|TRBV27
TGTGCCAGCAGCCGGACAGGAGCCTACGAGCAGTACTTC
CASSRTGAYEQYF
>TRBJ2-7|.|.|TRBV6-5
TGTGCCAGCAGGACTTCATTAGCGGCAACCTACGAGCAGTACTTC
CASRTSLAATYEQYF
>TRBJ2-3|TRBD2|once|TRBV4-3
TGCGCCAGCAGCCAGCAGGTTAGCGGGAGCGGAGAAGATACGCAGTATTTT
CASSQQVSGSGEDTQYF
>TRBJ2-5|.|.|TRBV5-1
TGCGCCAGCAGCCCGGACAGACAAGAGACCCAGTACTTC
CASSPDRQETQYF
>TRBJ2-4|TRBD1|.|TRBV30
TGTGCCTGGAGTCAGGGGGTAGCCAAAAACATTCAGTACTTC
CAWSQGVAKNIQYF
>TRBJ2-3|TRBD2|.|TRBV18
TGTGCCAGCTCACCACTCCCCGGCACTAGCGGGCTTGGGGATACGCAGTATTTT
CASSPLPGTSGLGDTQYF
>TRBJ1-2|TRBD1|.|TRBV12-5
TGTGCTAGTGGTTTGGGACAGGGGGATGGCTACACCTTC
CASGLGQGDGYTF
>TRBJ2-7|TRBD1|.|TRBV10-3
TGTGCCATCAGTGAGCACCGGGACAGGGCGTTCTACGAGCAGTACTTC
CAISEHRDRAFYEQYF
>TRBJ1-5|TRBD1|few|TRBV18
TGTGCCAGCTCGTCCGGGACAGATAGCAATCAGCCCCAGCATTTT
CASSSGTDSNQPQHF
>TRBJ2-1|TRBD2|.|TRBV27
TGTGCCAGCAGTCACTTCACTAGCGGGAGTGTGAATGAGCAGTTCTTC
CASSHFTSGSVNEQFF
>TRBJ1-2|.|.|TRBV12-2
TGTGCAAGTCGCTCAACTCCCTCTAACTATGGCTACACCTTC
CASRSTPSNYGYTF
>TRBJ2-7|TRBD1|.|TRBV4-2
TGTGCCAGCAGCCAAGGACAGGGGGCAGGCGAGCAGTACTTC
CASSQGQGAGEQYF
>TRBJ2-3|TRBD2|.|TRBV15
TGTGCCACCAGCAGAGATGTGGGGGGGGTGGATACGCAGTATTTT
CATSRDVGGVDTQYF
>TRBJ2-3|TRBD2|.|TRBV2
TGTGCCAGCAAGGCATCGACTAGCGGGCCAGATACGCAGTATTTT
CASKASTSGPDTQYF
>TRBJ2-1|TRBD1|.|TRBV5-1
TGCGCCAGCAGCGCGACCGGGACAGTCTATCATGAGCAGTTCTTC
CASSATGTVYHEQFF
>TRBJ2-7|.|.|TRBV21-1
TGTGCCAGCGACCCCGGGGAGGTTAACGAGCAGTACTTC
CASDPGEVNEQYF
>TRBJ1-1|.|.|TRBV7-2
TGTGCCAGCAGCCGGTATGGGGGGACTGGCACTGAAGCTTTCTTT
CASSRYGGTGTEAFF
>TRBJ1-1|.|.|TRBV5-1
TGCGCCAGCAGTCGCGACAGGAACACTGAAGCTTTCTTT
CASSRDRNTEAFF
>TRBJ2-7|TRBD2|.|TRBV6-1
TGTGCCACCCAAGAAGGACTAGCCTGGGAGCAGTACTTC
CATQEGLAWEQYF
>TRBJ2-4|.|.|TRBV28
TGTGCCAGCAGTTTGGGGGGGCAAGCGGGAAACATTCAGTACTTC
CASSLGGQAGNIQYF
>TRBJ2-7|TRBD2|.|TRBV5-1
TGCGCCAGCAACAGGGGGACTAGCGGCCCCTACGAGCAGTACTTC
CASNRGTSGPYEQYF
>TRBJ1-3|.|.|TRBV7-2
TGTGCCAGCAGCCCCAGCTGGCAGGCCGGAAACACCATATATTTT
CASSPSWQAGNTIYF
>TRBJ2-2|.|.|TRBV27
TGTGCCAGCAGTTTAAGAACTGTGCCCGGGGAGCTGTTTTTT
CASSLRTVPGELFF
>TRBJ2-7|.|.|TRBV28
TGTGCCAGCTGCCGGGTAAGGTACGAGCAGTACTTC
CASCRVRYEQYF
>TRBJ2-1|.|.|TRBV7-9
TGTGCCAGCAGCCCTAGAGGGGGGGCGGACCCGAGCTCCTACAATGAGCAGTTCTTC
CASSPRGGADPSSYNEQFF
>TRBJ2-5|.|few|TRBV11-3
TGTGCCAGCAGCTTAGGTGGCAACCAAGAGACCCAGTACTTC
CASSLGGNQETQYF
>TRBJ2-2|TRBD1|.|TRBV11-3
TGTGCCAGCAGCCCCCGACAGGGGGCGAACACCGGGGAGCTGTTTTTT
CASSPRQGANTGELFF
>TRBJ2-1|TRBD2|.|TRBV10-2
TGCGCCAGCAGCAGGACTAGCGCCCAGAATGAGCAGTTCTTC
CASSRTSAQNEQFF
>TRBJ1-2|.|.|TRBV20-1
TGCAGTGCTAAACAGGGCTATGGCTACACCTTC
CSAKQGYGYTF
>TRBJ1-2|.|.|TRBV30
TGTGCCTGGGTAAGACAGGCTTGGGGGGGCTACACCTTC
CAWVRQAWGGYTF
>TRBJ2-1|TRBD2|.|TRBV5-1
TGCGCCAGCAGCGGGGGACTAGCGGGGGGCGGTAATGAGCAGTTCTTC
CASSGGLAGGGNEQFF
>TRBJ1-2|TRBD1|.|TRBV19
TGTGCCAGTAGTACCGGGACAGGGGACCTACTAACCCTCTATGGCTACACCTTC
CASSTGTGDLLTLYGYTF
>TRBJ2-7|.|.|TRBV19
TGTGCCAGTAGTATTGGGACAAGCTACGAGCAGTACTTC
CASSIGTSYEQYF
>TRBJ1-1|.|.|TRBV7-6
TGTGCCAGCAGCTTAGGGGGGCAGGGCACTGAAGCTTTCTTT
CASSLGGQGTEAFF
>TRBJ2-1|.|.|TRBV30
TGTGCCTGGAGAGGATTCCAGGGAAGTTCCTACAATGAGCAGTTCTTC
CAWRGFQGSSYNEQFF
>TRBJ2-1|TRBD2|.|TRBV7-9
TGTGCCAGCCTCCCGACTAGCGGGGCGTCCTACAATGAGCAGTTCTTC
CASLPTSGASYNEQFF
>TRBJ2-1|TRBD2|.|TRBV5-4
TGTGCCAGCAGCTTGAAGCGGGAGCTCAACAATGAGCAGTTCTTC
CASSLKRELNNEQFF
>TRBJ1-2|TRBD1|.|TRBV5-3
TGTGCCAGAAGCTGGGATCGGACAGGAGAATGTAACTATGGCTACACCTTC
CARSWDRTGECNYGYTF
>TRBJ2-7|.|.|TRBV11-2
TGTGCCAGCGAACGAATCACCGGCTCCTACGAGCAGTACTTC
CASERITGSYEQYF
>TRBJ2-7|TRBD2|.|TRBV7-3
TGTGCCAGCAGCTCCGGACTAGCGGGAGGTCTTCAGTACTTC
CASSSGLAGGLQYF
>TRBJ2-7|TRBD2|.|TRBV18
TGTGCCAGCTCACGGGGACTAGTCGACGAGCAGTACTTC
CASSRGLVDEQYF
>TRBJ2-1|TRBD2|.|TRBV11-2
TGTGCCAGCAGCCGTCCCACAGCGGGGGCCAACAATGAGCAGTTCTTC
CASSRPTAGANNEQFF
>TRBJ2-7|TRBD2|.|TRBV28
TGTGCCAGCAGTTCGATAGCGGGAGTCTTACCTTACGAGCAGTACTTC
CASSSIAGVLPYEQYF
>TRBJ1-6|.|.|TRBV28
TGTGCCAGCAGTTCAGGGTATTCACCCCTCCACTTT
CASSSGYSPLHF
>TRBJ2-1|TRBD2|.|TRBV5-1
TGCGCCAGCAGCTTGATCCCTGGCGGGAGGAAGGTTGGTGAGCAGTTCTTC
CASSLIPGGRKVGEQFF
>TRBJ2-7|.|.|TRBV7-8
TGTGCCAGCAGCTTAGTATCAGGGGCGTTCTACGAGCAGTACTTC
CASSLVSGAFYEQYF
>TRBJ1-3|TRBD1|.|TRBV5-6
TGTGCCAGCAGCTCTCCGGGACAGGGGGCAGGAAACACCATATATTTT
CASSSPGQGAGNTIYF
>TRBJ2-1|.|.|TRBV9
TGTGCCAGCAGCGGACAGACCTGGTGGGCCCAAGAGCAGTTCTTC
CASSGQTWWAQEQFF